The 18 T cell receptor beta chains below were found in one sample sequenced in a study of tumor-infiltrating lymphocytes in primary liver carcinoma. It was unsorted whole blood that yielded blood RNA, and germline DNA was also extracted. A primer in the constant region served to generate TCR beta cDNA from 500 ng of total RNA. Employing slightly modified ARM-PCR, three nested multiplex PCR rounds were run, and these gave rise to the TCR beta libraries. Amplification in the first two PCR rounds was performed using TRBV1-TRBV30 forward primers and a C-beta reverse primer for roughly 10 cycles each. TCRdb re-called the multiplex PCR reads through MiXCR, storing one row per CDR3 protein. The sample has about 310,000 distinct CDR3 sequences, 50% to 60% seen once. The specimen was peripheral blood. Receptor source: a woman in her twenties or thirties with primary liver carcinoma and hepatitis B virus infection.

Concerning this clonotype: No DNA is shown, since the ends of the CDR3 on it are uncertain; the CDR3 is the one TCRdb lists. The V call is TRBV4-2, the J call TRBJ2-1; the table's D call TRBD1 went unverified against the DNA. The germline gives CDR1 LGHNA, CDR2 YNFKEQ. Counting both end residues, the CDR3 totals 17 amino acids. The CDR3 region is CASSQDPGVALGNERFF.

Turning to this clonotype: This may be a read error: a much more frequent sequence differs by one nucleotide. The chain combines TRBV12-3 or TRBV12-4 with TRBJ2-1, with D uncertain. V dropped 5 bases and J dropped 7 bases, with 18 bases sitting between them. This CDR3 comprises 15 residues. CDR3: CASSLRHGQKNEQFF. CDR3 nucleotide sequence: TGTGCCAGCAGTCTCCGACATGGTCAGAAGAATGAGCAGTTCTTC.

The table lists this clonotype with many counts. This chain uses TRBV11-2 with TRBJ2-7; 9 positions agree with TRBD2. CDR1 and CDR2 from the germline V gene are SGHAT and FQNNGV. After removal of 1 base from V and 5 bases from J, the junction contained 6 bases not matched to a gene. The CDR3 totals 15 residues. For the CDR3, the DNA is TGTGCCAGCAGCTTAGGCGGGAGGGTCCTGGACGAGCAGTACTTC. It translates to CASSLGGRVLDEQYF. The whole variable domain, remainder taken from reference TRBV11-2 and TRBJ2-7, is EAGVAQSPRYKIIEKRQSVAFWCNPISGHATLYWYQQILGQGPKLLIQFQNNGVVDDSQLPKDRFSAERLKGVDSTLKIQPAKLEDSAVYLCASSLGGRVLDEQYFGPGTRLTVT.

V gene TRBV5-1 combines with J gene TRBJ2-7, with TRBD1 matching over 9 bases. The CDR3 is made up of 16 amino acids. Germline CDR1 and CDR2: SGHRS and YFSETQ. V lost 2 bases and J lost 13; bases outside the gene matches: 19. CDR3 nucleotides: TGCGCCAGCAGCTTTCCAACCGGACAGGGGCGCAGTCAAGAATACTTC. Translation: CASSFPTGQGRSQEYF. The full variable domain, with the rest looked up from reference TRBV5-1 and TRBJ2-7, is KAGVTQTPRYLIKTRGQQVTLSCSPISGHRSVSWYQQTPGQGLQFLFEYFSETQRNKGNFPGRFSGRQFSNSRSEMNVSTLELGDSALYLCASSFPTGQGRSQEYFGPGTRLTVT.

This clonotype was seen once. J is TRBJ2-3 and V is TRBV11-2; tentative D call: TRBD1 (6 bases). Germline-derived CDR1 and CDR2 are SGHAT and FQNNGV. This CDR3 contains 17 residues. Trimming pared 4 bases from V and 3 bases from J, leaving 20 bases between. CDR3 DNA: TGTGCCAGCAGCTCGAGAGGACAGAGGGTCCTTACAGATACGCAGTATTTT. The encoded protein is CASSSRGQRVLTDTQYF.

With respect to this clonotype: A much larger clone lies a single base off, so this may be a read error. Because the CDR3 is missing its conserved closing phenylalanine or tryptophan, this is likely a read error. V gene TRBV6-6 combines with J gene TRBJ2-2; D may be TRBD1 (6 bases). The CDR3 totals 13 residues. CDR1 and CDR2 (germline): MNHNY, SVGAGI (reference sequence). V lost 8 bases, J lost 0 bases, and 7 bases lay in between. CDR3 DNA: TGTGCCAGCGGGGGCGCGAACACCGGGGAGCTGTTTCTT. It encodes CASGGANTGELFL.

Note on this clonotype: Just one base apart from a much larger clone, this may be a read error. The missing conserved phenylalanine or tryptophan at the end of this CDR3 makes a read error likely. The rearrangement links TRBV5-5 to TRBJ1-2, with a possible D match to TRBD1 (5 bases). CDR3 length: 13 amino acids. Germline CDR1 SGHKS, CDR2 YYEKEE (reference sequence). The V and J ends lost 3 bases and 1 base respectively, with 7 bases between them. CDR3 sequence: CASSSGVNYGYTV. Here the CDR3 DNA reads TGTGCCAGCAGCTCGGGGGTTAACTATGGCTACACCGTC.

As regards this clonotype: The missing conserved phenylalanine or tryptophan at the end of this CDR3 makes a read error likely. The chain uses TRBV11-1 and TRBJ2-3; possible D gene TRBD2, 5 bases. Germline-derived CDR1 and CDR2 are SGHAT and FQDESV (reference sequence). This CDR3 has 14 residues. The CDR3 here is CASSGRSSTDTQYY. The CDR3 nucleotides are TGTGCTAGCAGTGGGAGATCTAGCACAGATACGCAGTATTAT.

This rearrangement joins TRBV4-1 to TRBJ2-6; no clear D. This CDR3 has 15 amino acids. The V end was cut by 4 bases, the J end by 0 bases, with 7 bases between. Germline CDR1 is MGHRA and CDR2 is YSYEKL. The CDR3 reads CASSPSSSGANVLTF. The CDR3 DNA is TGCGCCAGCAGCCCCTCTAGCTCTGGGGCCAACGTCCTGACTTTC.

As regards this clonotype: The germline gene is not matched at one end of the junction; a read error may be the cause. The genes are TRBV11-3 and TRBJ2-5; possibly TRBD1 for D (6 bases). The CDR3 loop spans 13 amino acids. The germline V gene encodes CDR1 SGHNT and CDR2 YENEEA. Here the CDR3 DNA reads TGTGCCAGCAACTTAATTCAGGGGACGATCCAGTACTTC. Its protein product is CASNLIQGTIQYF.

This clonotype was seen a few times. V and J are TRBV28 and TRBJ1-1; the D is unclear. From germline, CDR1 is MDHEN and CDR2 SYDVKM. The CDR3 consists of 16 residues. Trimming took 2 bases from V and 1 from J, leaving 14 bases between them. CDR3 loop: CASSLAPGSWNTEAFF. For the CDR3, the DNA is TGTGCCAGCAGTTTAGCCCCCGGGTCCTGGAACACTGAAGCTTTCTTT.

About this clonotype: This may be a read error: a much more frequent sequence differs by one nucleotide. V and J are TRBV29-1 and TRBJ2-3, with 9 bases aligning to TRBD2. V shed 1 base, J shed 5 bases, and the junction held 10 bases outside the gene matches. This CDR3 is 16 amino acids long. The germline V gene encodes CDR1 SQVTM and CDR2 ANQGSEA. CDR3 residues: CSVEALAGRSLDTQYF. CDR3 coding DNA: TGCAGCGTTGAAGCCCTAGCGGGGAGGAGTTTAGATACGCAGTATTTT.

To note about this clonotype: One end of the junction does not line up with germline, which may come from a read error. V usage is TRBV11-3 and J usage is TRBJ2-1, with D unclear. Looked up from germline, CDR1 is SGHNT and CDR2 is YENEEA. The CDR3 consists of 15 residues. The CDR3 spells CASSPGSSSYNGQFF. As DNA, the CDR3 is TGTGCCAGCAGCCCCGGATCAAGCTCCTACAATGGGCAGTTCTTC.

This clonotype has only a few counts. The chain recombines TRBV29-1 with TRBJ2-4; 12 bases are a match to TRBD2. Germline V gene lookup returns CDR1 SQVTM and CDR2 ANQGSEA. With V trimmed by 7 bases and J by 1 base, 11 bases remained unmatched. The CDR3 has 17 amino acids. DNA for the CDR3: TGCAGCGACCGAGGGCCTAGCGGGAGGGTTGCCAAAAACATTCAGTACTTC. Its protein is CSDRGPSGRVAKNIQYF.

A word on this clonotype: A read error may be the cause here, since a much bigger clone is one base away. This chain connects TRBV29-1 to TRBJ2-3; D assignment may be TRBD1 or TRBD2 (5 bases each). The germline V gene has CDR1 SQVTM and CDR2 ANQGSEA. The CDR3 is 14 residues long. Trimming stripped 6 bases from V and 3 bases from J, with 16 bases between. The CDR3 is CSVRMGERTDTQYF. As DNA, the CDR3 is TGCAGCGTCAGAATGGGGGAGCGGACAGATACGCAGTATTTT.

On this clonotype: An end of the junction differs from the germline gene, which may be a read error. The V and J genes are TRBV6-1 and TRBJ1-1; a weak D match, TRBD1 (6 bases). This CDR3 has 14 amino acids. The germline gives CDR1 MNHNS, CDR2 SASEGT. The CDR3 region is CASSEGFWGARASF. The CDR3 nucleotides read TGTGCCAGCAGTGAAGGGTTCTGGGGGGCACGGGCTTCCTTT.

The chain recombines TRBV29-1 with TRBJ2-7; D is ambiguous. V lost 7 bases, J lost 7 bases, and 20 bases lay in between. Germline CDR1 reads SQVTM; CDR2 reads ANQGSEA. The CDR3 covers 13 residues. The CDR3 loop reads CSANGRYYNEQYF. CDR3 in DNA: TGCAGCGCTAACGGGCGGTACTACAATGAGCAGTACTTC.

To note about this clonotype: This may stem from a read error, because a much larger clone lies one nucleotide away. The V gene is TRBV6-5, the J gene TRBJ2-7, with D unresolved. Germline CDR1 MNHEY, CDR2 SVGAGI. Trimming removed 4 bases from V and 7 bases from J, with 14 bases in between. There are 13 residues in the CDR3. The CDR3 reads CASSSRMVPEQYF. CDR3 nucleotide sequence: TGTGCCAGCAGTTCCCGGATGGTACCGGAGCAGTACTTC.